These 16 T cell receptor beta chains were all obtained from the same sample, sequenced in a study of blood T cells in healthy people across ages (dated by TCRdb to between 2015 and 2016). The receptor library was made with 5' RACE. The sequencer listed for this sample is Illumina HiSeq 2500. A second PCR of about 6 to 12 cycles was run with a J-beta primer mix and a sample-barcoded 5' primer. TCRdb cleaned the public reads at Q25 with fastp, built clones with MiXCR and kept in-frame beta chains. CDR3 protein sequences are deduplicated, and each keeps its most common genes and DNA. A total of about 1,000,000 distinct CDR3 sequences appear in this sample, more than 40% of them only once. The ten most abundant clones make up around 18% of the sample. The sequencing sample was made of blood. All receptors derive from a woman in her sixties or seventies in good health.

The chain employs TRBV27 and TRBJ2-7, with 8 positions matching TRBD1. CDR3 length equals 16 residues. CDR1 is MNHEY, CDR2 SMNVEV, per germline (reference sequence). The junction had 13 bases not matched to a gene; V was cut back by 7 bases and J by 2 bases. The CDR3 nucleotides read TGTGCCAGCAAACAAACCGGACAGGGATGGGCCTACGAGCAGTACTTC. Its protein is CASKQTGQGWAYEQYF.

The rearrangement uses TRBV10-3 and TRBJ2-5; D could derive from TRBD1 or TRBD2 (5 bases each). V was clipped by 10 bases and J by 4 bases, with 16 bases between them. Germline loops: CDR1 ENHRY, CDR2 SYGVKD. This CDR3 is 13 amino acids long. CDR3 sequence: CARAPGLGETQYF. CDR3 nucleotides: TGTGCCAGGGCCCCGGGGCTGGGAGAGACCCAGTACTTC.

The CDR3 here is CASNPRQSSYEQYF. The CDR3 DNA reads as TGTGCCAGCAACCCACGACAGAGCTCCTACGAGCAGTACTTC. The chain has TRBV28 and TRBJ2-7; TRBD1 is a possible D gene (5 bases). The CDR3 is 14 amino acids. The V and J ends lost 7 bases and 0 bases respectively, with 13 bases between them. The germline CDR1 and CDR2 sequences are MDHEN and SYDVKM.

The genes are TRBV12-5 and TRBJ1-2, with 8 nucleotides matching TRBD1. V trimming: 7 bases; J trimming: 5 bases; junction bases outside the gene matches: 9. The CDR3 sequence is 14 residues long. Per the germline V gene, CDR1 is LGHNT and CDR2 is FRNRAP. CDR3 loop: CASAADRGGYGYTF. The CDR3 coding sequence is TGTGCTAGTGCTGCCGACAGGGGAGGTTATGGCTACACCTTC.

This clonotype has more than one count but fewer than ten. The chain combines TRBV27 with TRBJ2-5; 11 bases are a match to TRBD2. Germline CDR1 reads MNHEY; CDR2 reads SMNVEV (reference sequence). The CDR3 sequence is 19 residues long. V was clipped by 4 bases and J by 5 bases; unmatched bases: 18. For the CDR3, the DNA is TGTGCCAGCAGTTCGCAACTAGCGGGAGCACCTAGTATCCTGGAGACCCAGTACTTC. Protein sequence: CASSSQLAGAPSILETQYF.

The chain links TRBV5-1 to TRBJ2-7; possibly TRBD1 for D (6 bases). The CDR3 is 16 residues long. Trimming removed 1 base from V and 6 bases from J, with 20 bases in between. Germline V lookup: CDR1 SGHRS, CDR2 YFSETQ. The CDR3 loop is CASSLYGGPGSLEQYF. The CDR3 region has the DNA TGCGCCAGCAGCTTGTATGGGGGCCCCGGATCCCTCGAGCAGTACTTC.

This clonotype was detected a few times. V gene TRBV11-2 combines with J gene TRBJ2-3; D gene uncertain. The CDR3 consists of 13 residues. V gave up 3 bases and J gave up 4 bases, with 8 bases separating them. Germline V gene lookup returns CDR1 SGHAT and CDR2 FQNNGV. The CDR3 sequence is CASSFSSADTQYF. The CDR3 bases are TGTGCCAGCAGCTTCTCCTCCGCAGATACGCAGTATTTT.

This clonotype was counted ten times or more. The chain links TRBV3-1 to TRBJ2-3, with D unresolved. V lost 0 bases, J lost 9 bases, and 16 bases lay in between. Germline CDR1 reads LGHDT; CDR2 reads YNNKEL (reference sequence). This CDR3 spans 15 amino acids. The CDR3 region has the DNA TGTGCCAGCAGCCAAGATCGTCCCCCTCTAGGGACGCAGTATTTT. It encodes CASSQDRPPLGTQYF.

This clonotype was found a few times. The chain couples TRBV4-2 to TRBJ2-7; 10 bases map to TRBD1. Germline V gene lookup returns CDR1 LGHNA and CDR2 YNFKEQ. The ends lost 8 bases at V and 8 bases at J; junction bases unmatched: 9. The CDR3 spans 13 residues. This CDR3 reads CASARDRGHQQYF. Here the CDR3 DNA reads TGTGCCAGCGCTCGGGACAGGGGTCACCAGCAGTACTTC.

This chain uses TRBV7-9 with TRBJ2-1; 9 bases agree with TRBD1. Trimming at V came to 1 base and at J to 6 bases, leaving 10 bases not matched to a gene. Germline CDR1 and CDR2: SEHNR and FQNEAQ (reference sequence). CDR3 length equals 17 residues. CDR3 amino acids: CASSLDLGTGSPNEQFF. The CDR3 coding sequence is TGTGCCAGCAGCTTAGATCTCGGGACAGGGTCCCCCAATGAGCAGTTCTTC.

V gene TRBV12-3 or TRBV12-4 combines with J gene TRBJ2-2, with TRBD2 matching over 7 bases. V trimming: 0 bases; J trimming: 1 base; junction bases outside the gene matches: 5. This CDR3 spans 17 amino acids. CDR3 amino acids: CASSLAKLALNTGELFF. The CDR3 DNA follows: TGTGCCAGCAGTTTAGCAAAACTAGCGTTGAACACCGGGGAGCTGTTTTTT.

The CDR3 DNA is TGTGCCAGCAGCAGAGTAAAACCGGGACTAGCAGTCAATGAGCAGTTCTTC. It specifies CASSRVKPGLAVNEQFF. The chain links TRBV6-6 to TRBJ2-1; 9 bases align to TRBD2. The CDR3 is 17 amino acids. From germline, CDR1 is MNHNY and CDR2 SVGAGI (reference sequence). V lost 6 bases to trimming and J lost 6 bases; unmatched junction nucleotides: 15.

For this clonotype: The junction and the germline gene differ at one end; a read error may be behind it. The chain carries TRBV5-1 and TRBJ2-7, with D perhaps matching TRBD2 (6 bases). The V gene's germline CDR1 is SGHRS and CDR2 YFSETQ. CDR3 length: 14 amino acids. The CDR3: CTSSRDGGGFEQYF. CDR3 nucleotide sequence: TGCACCAGCAGCCGGGACGGGGGAGGATTCGAGCAGTACTTC.

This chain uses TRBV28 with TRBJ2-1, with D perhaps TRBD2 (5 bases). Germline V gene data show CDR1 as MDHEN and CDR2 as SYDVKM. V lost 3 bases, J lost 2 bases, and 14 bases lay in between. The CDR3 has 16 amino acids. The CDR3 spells CASSFKGGRTYNEQFF. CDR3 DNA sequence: TGTGCCAGCAGTTTTAAGGGCGGGCGGACCTACAATGAGCAGTTCTTC.

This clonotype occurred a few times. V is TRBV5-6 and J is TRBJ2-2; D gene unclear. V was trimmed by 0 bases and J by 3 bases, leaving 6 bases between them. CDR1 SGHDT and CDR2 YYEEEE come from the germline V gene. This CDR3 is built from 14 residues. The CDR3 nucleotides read TGTGCCAGCAGCTTGGCTCTTGACACCGGGGAGCTGTTTTTT. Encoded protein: CASSLALDTGELFF.

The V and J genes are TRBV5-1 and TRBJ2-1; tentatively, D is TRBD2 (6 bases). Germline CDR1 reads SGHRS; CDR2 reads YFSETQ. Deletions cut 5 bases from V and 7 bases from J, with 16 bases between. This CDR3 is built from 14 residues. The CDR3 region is CASRPTRLENEQFF. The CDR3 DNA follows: TGCGCCAGCAGACCGACTAGGTTGGAAAATGAGCAGTTCTTC.